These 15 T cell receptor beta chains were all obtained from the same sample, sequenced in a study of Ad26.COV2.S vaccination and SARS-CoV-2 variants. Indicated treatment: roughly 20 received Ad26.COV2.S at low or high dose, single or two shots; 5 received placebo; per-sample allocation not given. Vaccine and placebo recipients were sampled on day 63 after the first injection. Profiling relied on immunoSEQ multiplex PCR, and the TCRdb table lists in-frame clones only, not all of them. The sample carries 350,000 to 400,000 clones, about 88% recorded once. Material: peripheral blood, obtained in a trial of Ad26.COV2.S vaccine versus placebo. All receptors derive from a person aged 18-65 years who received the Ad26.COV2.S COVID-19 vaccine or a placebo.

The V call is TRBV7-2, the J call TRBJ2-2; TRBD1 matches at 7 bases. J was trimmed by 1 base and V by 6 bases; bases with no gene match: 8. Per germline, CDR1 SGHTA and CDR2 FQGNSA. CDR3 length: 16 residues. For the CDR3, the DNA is TGTGCCAGCAGGTTCTTGGGGACAGAGAACACCGGGGAGCTGTTTTTT. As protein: CASRFLGTENTGELFF.

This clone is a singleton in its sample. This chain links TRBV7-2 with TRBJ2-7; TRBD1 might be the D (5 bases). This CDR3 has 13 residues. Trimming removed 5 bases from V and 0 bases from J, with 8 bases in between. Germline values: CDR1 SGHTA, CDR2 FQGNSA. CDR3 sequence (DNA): TGTGCCAGCAGCCAGGGTGTCTCCTACGAGCAGTACTTC. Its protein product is CASSQGVSYEQYF. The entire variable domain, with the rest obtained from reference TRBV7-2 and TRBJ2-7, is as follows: GAGVSQSPSNKVTEKGKDVELRCDPISGHTALYWYRQSLGQGLEFLIYFQGNSAPDKSGLPSDRFSAERTGGSVSTLTIQRTQQEDSAVYLCASSQGVSYEQYFGPGTRLTVT.

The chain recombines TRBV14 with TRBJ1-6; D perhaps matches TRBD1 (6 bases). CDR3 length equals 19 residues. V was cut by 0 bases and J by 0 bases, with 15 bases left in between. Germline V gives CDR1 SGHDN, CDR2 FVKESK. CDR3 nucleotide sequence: TGTGCCAGCAGCCAAGAAATGTTCAGGGGATTCTCCTATAATTCACCCCTCCACTTT. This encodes CASSQEMFRGFSYNSPLHF.

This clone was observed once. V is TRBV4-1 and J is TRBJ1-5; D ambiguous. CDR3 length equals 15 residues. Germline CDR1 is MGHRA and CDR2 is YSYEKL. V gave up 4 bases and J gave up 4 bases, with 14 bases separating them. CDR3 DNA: TGCGCCAGCAGCCCCGTAAGCCCCCCAAATCAGCCCCAGCATTTT. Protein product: CASSPVSPPNQPQHF.

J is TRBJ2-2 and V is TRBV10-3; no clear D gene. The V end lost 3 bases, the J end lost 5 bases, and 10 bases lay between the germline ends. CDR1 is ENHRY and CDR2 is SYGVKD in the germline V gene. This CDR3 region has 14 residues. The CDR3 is CAISDLWGTGELFF. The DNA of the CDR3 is TGTGCCATCAGTGATCTTTGGGGTACCGGGGAGCTGTTTTTT.

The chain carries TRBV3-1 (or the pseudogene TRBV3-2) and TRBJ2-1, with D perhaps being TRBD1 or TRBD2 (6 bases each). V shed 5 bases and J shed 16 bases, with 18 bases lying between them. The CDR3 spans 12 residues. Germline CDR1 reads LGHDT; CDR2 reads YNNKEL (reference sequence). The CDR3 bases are TGTGCCAGCAGCGTTCACGGGGGCTATCTTTTCTTC. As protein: CASSVHGGYLFF.

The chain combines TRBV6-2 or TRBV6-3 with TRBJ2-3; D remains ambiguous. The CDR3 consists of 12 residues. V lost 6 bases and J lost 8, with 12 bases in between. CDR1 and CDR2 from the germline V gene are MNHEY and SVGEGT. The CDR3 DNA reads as TGTGCCAGCAGCTCTTACCCAGGTACGCAGTATTTT. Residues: CASSSYPGTQYF.

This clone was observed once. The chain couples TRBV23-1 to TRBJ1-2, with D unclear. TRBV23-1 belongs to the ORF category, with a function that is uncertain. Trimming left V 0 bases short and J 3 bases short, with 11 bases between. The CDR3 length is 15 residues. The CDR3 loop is CASSQSRERDYGYTF. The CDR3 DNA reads TGCGCCAGCAGTCAATCGAGGGAGAGGGACTATGGCTACACCTTC.

DNA for the CDR3: TGCGCCAGCAGCCAAGTTCGATTCACAGATACGCAGTATTTT. Translation: CASSQVRFTDTQYF. The V and J genes are TRBV4-1 and TRBJ2-3; no firm D call. The CDR3 sequence is 14 residues long. Germline assignment: CDR1 MGHRA and CDR2 YSYEKL. Trimming pared 1 base from V and 2 bases from J, leaving 7 bases between.

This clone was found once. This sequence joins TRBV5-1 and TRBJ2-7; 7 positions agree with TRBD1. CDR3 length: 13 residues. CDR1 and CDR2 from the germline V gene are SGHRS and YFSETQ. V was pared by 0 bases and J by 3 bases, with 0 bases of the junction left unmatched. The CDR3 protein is CASSLDRGYEQYF. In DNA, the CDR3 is TGCGCCAGCAGCTTGGACAGGGGCTACGAGCAGTACTTC.

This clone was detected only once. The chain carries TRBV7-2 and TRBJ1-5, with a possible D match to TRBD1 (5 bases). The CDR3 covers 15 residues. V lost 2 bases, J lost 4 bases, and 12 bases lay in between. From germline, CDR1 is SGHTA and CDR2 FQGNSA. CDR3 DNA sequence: TGTGCCAGCAGCTTACTCGGGACTATTAATCAGCCCCAGCATTTT. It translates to CASSLLGTINQPQHF.

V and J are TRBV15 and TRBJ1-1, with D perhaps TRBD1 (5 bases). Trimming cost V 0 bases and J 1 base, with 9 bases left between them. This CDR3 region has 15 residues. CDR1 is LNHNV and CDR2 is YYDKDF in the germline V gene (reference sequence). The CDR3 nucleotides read TGTGCCACCAGCAGAGATAGGCAGGGGAACACTGAAGCTTTCTTT. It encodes CATSRDRQGNTEAFF.

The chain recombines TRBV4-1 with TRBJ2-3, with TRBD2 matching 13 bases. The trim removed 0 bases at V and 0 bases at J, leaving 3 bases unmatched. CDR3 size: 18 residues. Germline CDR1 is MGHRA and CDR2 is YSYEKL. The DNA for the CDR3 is TGCGCCAGCAGCCAAGACCGGACTAGCGGGGGCAGCACAGATACGCAGTATTTT. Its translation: CASSQDRTSGGSTDTQYF.

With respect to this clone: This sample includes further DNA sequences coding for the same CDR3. CDR3 in DNA: TGTGCCAGCACACTGAACACTGAAGCTTTCTTT. It translates to CASTLNTEAFF. The chain has TRBV7-9 and TRBJ1-1, with unresolved D. The CDR3 spans 11 residues. Germline loops: CDR1 SEHNR, CDR2 FQNEAQ (reference sequence). The V end lost 7 bases, the J end lost 0 bases, and 3 bases lay between the germline ends. Variable domain in full (rest from reference TRBV7-9 and TRBJ1-1): DTGVSQNPRHKITKRGQNVTFRCDPISEHNRLYWYRQTLGQGPEFLTYFQNEAQLEKSRLLSDRFSAERPKGSFSTLEIQRTEQGDSAMYLCASTLNTEAFFGQGTRLTVV.

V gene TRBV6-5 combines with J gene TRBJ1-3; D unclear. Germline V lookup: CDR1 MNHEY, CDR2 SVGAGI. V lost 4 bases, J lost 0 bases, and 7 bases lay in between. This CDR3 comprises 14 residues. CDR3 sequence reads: CASSWAGSGNTIYF. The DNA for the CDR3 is TGTGCCAGCAGTTGGGCCGGCTCTGGAAACACCATATATTTT.